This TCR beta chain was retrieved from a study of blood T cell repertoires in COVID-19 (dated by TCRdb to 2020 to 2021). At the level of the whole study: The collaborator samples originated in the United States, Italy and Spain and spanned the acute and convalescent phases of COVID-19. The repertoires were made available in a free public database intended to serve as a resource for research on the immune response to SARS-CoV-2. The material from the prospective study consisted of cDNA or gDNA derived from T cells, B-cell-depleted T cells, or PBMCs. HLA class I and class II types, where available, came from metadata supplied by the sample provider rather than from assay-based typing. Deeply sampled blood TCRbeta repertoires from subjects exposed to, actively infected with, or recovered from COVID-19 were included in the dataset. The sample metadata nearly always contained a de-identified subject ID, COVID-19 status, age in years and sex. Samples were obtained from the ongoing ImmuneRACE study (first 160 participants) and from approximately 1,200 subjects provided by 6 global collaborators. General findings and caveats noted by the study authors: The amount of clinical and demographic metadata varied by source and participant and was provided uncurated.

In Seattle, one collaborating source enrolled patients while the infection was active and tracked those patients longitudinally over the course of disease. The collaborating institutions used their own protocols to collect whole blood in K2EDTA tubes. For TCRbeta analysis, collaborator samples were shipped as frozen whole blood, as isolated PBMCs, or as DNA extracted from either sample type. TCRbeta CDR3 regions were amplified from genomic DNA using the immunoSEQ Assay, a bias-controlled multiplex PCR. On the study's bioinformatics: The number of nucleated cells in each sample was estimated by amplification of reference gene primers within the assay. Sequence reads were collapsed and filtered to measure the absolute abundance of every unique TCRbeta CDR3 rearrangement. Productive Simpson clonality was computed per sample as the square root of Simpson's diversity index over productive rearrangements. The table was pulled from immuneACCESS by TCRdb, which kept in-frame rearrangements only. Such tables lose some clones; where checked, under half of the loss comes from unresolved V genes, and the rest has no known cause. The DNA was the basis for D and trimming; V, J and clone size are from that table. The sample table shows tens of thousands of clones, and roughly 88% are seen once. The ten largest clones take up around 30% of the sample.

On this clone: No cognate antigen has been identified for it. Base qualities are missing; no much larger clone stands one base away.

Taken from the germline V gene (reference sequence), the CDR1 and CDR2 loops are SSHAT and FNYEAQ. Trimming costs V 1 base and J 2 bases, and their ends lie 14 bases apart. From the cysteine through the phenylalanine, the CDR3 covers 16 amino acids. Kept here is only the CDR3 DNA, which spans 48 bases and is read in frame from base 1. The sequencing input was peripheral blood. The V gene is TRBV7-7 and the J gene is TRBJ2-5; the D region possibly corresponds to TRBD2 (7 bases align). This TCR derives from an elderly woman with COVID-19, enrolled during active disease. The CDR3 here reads CASSLGRGGLQETQYF. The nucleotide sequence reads TGTGCCAGCAGCTTAGGCCGCGGGGGCCTACAAGAGACCCAGTACTTC.